These 23 T cell receptor beta chains originate from one sample sequenced in a study of CD8 T cells in ankylosing spondylitis. TCRdb passed the 5' RACE reads through MiXCR, listing each CDR3 protein once. The sample has under 200,000 distinct CDR3 sequences, 10% to 15% seen once; the top ten hold 8% to 13%. Sequencing input: blood, either unsorted or a sorted T cell fraction (not recorded which). The receptor set was obtained from a female donor with ankylosing spondylitis or in good health (not recorded which).

This clonotype was counted only a few times. CDR3 sequence reads: CASSTPDRVRPGPIVYNEQFF. DNA for the CDR3: TGTGCCAGCAGCACTCCGGACAGAGTTCGGCCCGGCCCTATCGTTTACAATGAGCAGTTCTTC. V is TRBV11-2 and J is TRBJ2-1; maybe TRBD1 (6 bases). The CDR3 spans 21 residues. The germline V gene encodes CDR1 SGHAT and CDR2 FQNNGV. V was trimmed by 5 bases and J by 4 bases, leaving 33 bases between them.

This clonotype was seen repeatedly, ten times or more. This chain connects TRBV9 to TRBJ2-7; D possibly corresponds to TRBD1 (7 bases). V was trimmed by 3 bases and J by 0 bases, leaving 10 bases between them. Germline CDR1 SGDLS, CDR2 YYNGEE. The CDR3 runs 14 residues. DNA of the CDR3: TGTGCCAGCAGCGGGGGGGACAGCTCCTACGAGCAGTACTTC. Its translation is CASSGGDSSYEQYF.

This clonotype was observed once. This chain joins TRBV19 and TRBJ1-6, with 10 bases aligning to TRBD1. This CDR3 region has 15 residues. Trimming at V came to 11 bases and at J to 9 bases, leaving 13 bases not matched to a gene. Per germline, CDR1 LNHDA and CDR2 SQIVND (reference sequence). CDR3 in amino acids: CAAGGQGPRGSPLHF. CDR3 sequence (DNA): TGTGCCGCTGGGGGACAGGGGCCGAGGGGTTCACCCCTCCACTTT.

This clonotype was counted many times. The chain is built from TRBV29-1 and TRBJ2-7; D unresolved. The V end lost 4 bases, the J end lost 5 bases, and 12 bases lay between the germline ends. Germline values: CDR1 SQVTM, CDR2 ANQGSEA. This CDR3 is 12 amino acids long. The CDR3 spells CSVVHLANEQYF. The DNA of the CDR3 is TGCAGCGTTGTCCACCTTGCCAACGAGCAGTACTTC.

This clonotype came up many times. The CDR3 loop reads CASSLESLTAEAFF. The CDR3 nucleotides are TGTGCCAGCAGCTTGGAGTCCCTAACGGCGGAAGCTTTCTTT. The chain couples TRBV5-8 to TRBJ1-1; D remains ambiguous. The V end lost 0 bases, the J end lost 8 bases, and 14 bases lay between the germline ends. Per germline, CDR1 SGHTS and CDR2 YDEGEE. This CDR3 contains 14 residues.

Worth noting for this clonotype: It may be a read error: a sequence one base away is much more abundant. This chain uses TRBV28 with TRBJ2-3; 9 bases align to TRBD1. Per the germline V gene, CDR1 is MDHEN and CDR2 is SYDVKM. This CDR3 region has 16 residues. V trimming: 3 bases; J trimming: 3 bases; junction bases outside the gene matches: 7. DNA for the CDR3: TGTGCCAGCAGTTTGCACAGGGGGCCCGGGACAGATACGCAGTATTTT. Translated, it gives CASSLHRGPGTDTQYF.

This chain uses TRBV5-1 with TRBJ1-1, with TRBD1 as a possible D gene (6 bases). CDR3 length: 14 amino acids. Germline V lookup: CDR1 SGHRS, CDR2 YFSETQ. Trimming left V 4 bases short and J 5 bases short, with 15 bases between. The CDR3 DNA reads TGCGCCAGCAGCCCGGGACGAGGGGGGACTGAAGCTTTCTTT. Translation: CASSPGRGGTEAFF.

This clonotype was counted many times. The genes are TRBV6-6 and TRBJ2-3; D is unresolved. The germline V and J ends were trimmed by 5 bases and 3 bases, with 9 bases remaining between them. The CDR3 has 13 amino acids. Germline loops: CDR1 MNHNY, CDR2 SVGAGI (reference sequence). The CDR3 reads CASSRAATDTQYF. The CDR3 region has the DNA TGTGCCAGCAGTCGCGCTGCTACAGATACGCAGTATTTT.

This clonotype was observed many times. The chain employs TRBV5-1 and TRBJ2-2; either TRBD1 or TRBD2 may supply D (5 bases each). Germline V gives CDR1 SGHRS, CDR2 YFSETQ. Deletions cut 3 bases from V and 0 bases from J, with 9 bases between. The CDR3 extends over 15 amino acids. CDR3 in DNA: TGCGCCAGCAGCTGGCGAGGGGCGAACACCGGGGAGCTGTTTTTT. Its protein product is CASSWRGANTGELFF.

The V call is TRBV19, the J call TRBJ1-5, with 10 positions matching TRBD1. This CDR3 spans 14 amino acids. Germline values: CDR1 LNHDA, CDR2 SQIVND (reference sequence). V trimming: 5 bases; J trimming: 11 bases; junction bases outside the gene matches: 9. The CDR3 loop is CASSGTGAPLAQHF. CDR3 DNA: TGTGCCAGTAGTGGGACAGGGGCCCCATTGGCCCAGCATTTT.

This clonotype was picked up a small number of times. This chain connects TRBV12-5 to TRBJ2-1; D is possibly TRBD1 or TRBD2 (6 bases each). Trimming shortened V by 5 bases and J by 4 bases, and 18 bases separated the two germline ends. This CDR3 is 16 amino acids long. CDR1 and CDR2 from the germline V gene are LGHNT and FRNRAP. CDR3 in DNA: TGTGCTAGTGGTCCATCCTCGGGGGACATATACAATGAGCAGTTCTTC. Amino acid sequence: CASGPSSGDIYNEQFF.

J is TRBJ2-2 and V is TRBV28, with D unclear. Germline V gene sequence: CDR1 MDHEN, CDR2 SYDVKM. This CDR3 contains 15 residues. Trimming pared 3 bases from V and 0 bases from J, leaving 8 bases between. DNA for the CDR3: TGTGCCAGCAGTTTCCTGGGAACGAACACCGGGGAGCTGTTTTTT. It encodes CASSFLGTNTGELFF.

The chain employs TRBV7-9 and TRBJ2-7, with D unclear. This CDR3 has 13 residues. In germline, CDR1 is SEHNR, CDR2 FQNEAQ (reference sequence). V lost 6 bases, J lost 1 base, and 10 bases lay in between. In DNA, the CDR3 is TGTGCCAGCAGAGAGGATGGGTCCTACGAGCAGTACTTC. It yields the protein CASREDGSYEQYF.

This clonotype showed up just a few times. The V and J genes are TRBV3-1 and TRBJ2-7, with 11 nucleotides matching TRBD1. The CDR3 is made up of 17 amino acids. Germline CDR1 and CDR2: LGHDT and YNNKEL (reference sequence). V lost 10 bases to trimming and J lost 1 base; unmatched junction nucleotides: 15. CDR3 coding DNA: TGTGCCACCTGCCAATCATATTGGGACAGGGGGTCCTACGAGCAGTACTTC. It codes for CATCQSYWDRGSYEQYF.

This clonotype was detected ten times or more. V gene TRBV3-1 combines with J gene TRBJ1-1, with D unclear. The length of the CDR3 is 14 residues. From germline, CDR1 is LGHDT and CDR2 YNNKEL (reference sequence). V lost 4 bases and J lost 1, with 10 bases in between. The CDR3 DNA sequence: TGTGCCAGCAGCCCCGGACTGTCGAACACTGAAGCTTTCTTT. Translating it yields CASSPGLSNTEAFF.

This clonotype has a count of ten or more. The genes are TRBV3-1 and TRBJ1-1; D is undetermined. From germline, CDR1 is LGHDT and CDR2 YNNKEL (reference sequence). The CDR3 sequence is 11 residues long. V dropped 3 bases and J dropped 1 base, with 0 bases sitting between them. The CDR3 sequence: CASSQNTEAFF. The DNA of the CDR3 is TGTGCCAGCAGCCAGAACACTGAAGCTTTCTTT.

This clonotype was recorded at least ten times. The rearrangement uses TRBV20-1 and TRBJ2-3, with D perhaps TRBD1 (6 bases). Trimming took off 1 base at V and 3 bases at J, with 14 bases between the two ends. The germline CDR1 and CDR2 sequences are DFQATT and SNEGSKA (reference sequence). The CDR3 length is 15 residues. The CDR3 nucleotides read TGCAGTGCTAGAGTGGGGGCCCAGGGAACAGATACGCAGTATTTT. Translating it yields CSARVGAQGTDTQYF.

The chain has TRBV7-2 and TRBJ1-3; D is ambiguous. CDR3 size: 12 residues. V lost 6 bases, J lost 3 bases, and 6 bases lay in between. The germline V gene has CDR1 SGHTA and CDR2 FQGNSA. CDR3 bases: TGTGCCAGCAGTCCTGGTGGAAACACCATATATTTT. As protein: CASSPGGNTIYF.

This clonotype was detected ten times or more. This rearrangement joins TRBV27 to TRBJ2-7; 7 bases are a match to TRBD2. This CDR3 has 14 residues. Germline V gives CDR1 MNHEY, CDR2 SMNVEV (reference sequence). Germline trimming cut 3 bases from V and 4 bases from J; bases unmatched to any gene: 6. The CDR3 DNA reads TGTGCCAGCAGTTTCGGCGGGAGAGAGTACGAGCAGTACTTC. It is translated as CASSFGGREYEQYF.

This clonotype came up many times. The chain uses TRBV20-1 and TRBJ2-3; D gene ambiguous. The CDR3 is 13 residues long. Germline values: CDR1 DFQATT, CDR2 SNEGSKA (reference sequence). V shed 0 bases and J shed 5 bases, with 9 bases lying between them. The CDR3 reads CSARDYERDTQYF. DNA for the CDR3: TGCAGTGCTAGAGATTACGAAAGAGATACGCAGTATTTT.

Ten or more counts support this clonotype. This chain links TRBV20-1 with TRBJ2-3; TRBD2 aligns across 10 bases. This CDR3 has 18 amino acids. With V trimmed by 1 base and J by 1 base, 11 bases remained unmatched. Germline-derived CDR1 and CDR2 are DFQATT and SNEGSKA (reference sequence). The CDR3 reads CSARGTIAGTSGTDTQYF. For the CDR3, the DNA is TGCAGTGCTAGAGGAACTATTGCCGGGACTAGCGGCACAGATACGCAGTATTTT.

The chain carries TRBV7-8 and TRBJ2-3; no firm D call. CDR3 length: 14 residues. Germline V gene lookup returns CDR1 SGHVS and CDR2 FQNEAQ. The V and J ends lost 6 bases and 0 bases respectively, with 10 bases between them. The DNA for the CDR3 is TGTGCCAGCAGAGAGATGGGGAGCACAGATACGCAGTATTTT. This translates into CASREMGSTDTQYF.

The chain joins TRBV6-5 to TRBJ2-1, with D perhaps being TRBD1 or TRBD2 (5 bases each). The V end lost 2 bases, the J end lost 2 bases, and 10 bases lay between the germline ends. The CDR3 is made up of 15 amino acids. Germline V gene sequence: CDR1 MNHEY, CDR2 SVGAGI. The chain's CDR3 is CASSYSPGPYNEQFF. In DNA form, the CDR3 reads TGTGCCAGCAGTTACAGCCCGGGGCCCTACAATGAGCAGTTCTTC.